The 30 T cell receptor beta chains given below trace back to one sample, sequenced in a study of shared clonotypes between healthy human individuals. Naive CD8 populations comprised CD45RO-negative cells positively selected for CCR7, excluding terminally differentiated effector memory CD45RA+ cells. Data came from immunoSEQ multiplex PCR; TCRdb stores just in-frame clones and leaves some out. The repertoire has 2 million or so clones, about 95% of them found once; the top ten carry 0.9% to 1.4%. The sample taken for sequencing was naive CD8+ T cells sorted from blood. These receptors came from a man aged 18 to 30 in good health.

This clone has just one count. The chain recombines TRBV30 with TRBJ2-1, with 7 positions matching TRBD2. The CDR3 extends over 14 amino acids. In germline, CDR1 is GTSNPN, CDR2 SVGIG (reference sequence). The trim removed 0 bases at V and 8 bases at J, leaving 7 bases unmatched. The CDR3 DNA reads TGTGCCTGGAGTGTTGGCGGGGGATGGGATGAGCAGTTCTTC. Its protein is CAWSVGGGWDEQFF.

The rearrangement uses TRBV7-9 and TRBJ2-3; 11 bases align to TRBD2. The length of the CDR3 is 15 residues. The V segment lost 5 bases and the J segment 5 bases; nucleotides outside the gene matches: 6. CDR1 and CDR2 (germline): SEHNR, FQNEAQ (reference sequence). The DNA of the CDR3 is TGTGCCAGCAGCCCGACTAGCGGGATGATAGATACGCAGTATTTT. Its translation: CASSPTSGMIDTQYF. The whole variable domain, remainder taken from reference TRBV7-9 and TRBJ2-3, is DTGVSQNPRHKITKRGQNVTFRCDPISEHNRLYWYRQTLGQGPEFLTYFQNEAQLEKSRLLSDRFSAERPKGSFSTLEIQRTEQGDSAMYLCASSPTSGMIDTQYFGPGTRLTVL.

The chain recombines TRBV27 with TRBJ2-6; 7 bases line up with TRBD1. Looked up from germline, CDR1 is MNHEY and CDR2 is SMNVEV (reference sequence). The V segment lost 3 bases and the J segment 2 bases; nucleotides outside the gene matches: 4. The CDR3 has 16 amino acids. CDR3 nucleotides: TGTGCCAGCAGTTTCTCCGGGACAGCTGGGGCCAACGTCCTGACTTTC. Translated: CASSFSGTAGANVLTF.

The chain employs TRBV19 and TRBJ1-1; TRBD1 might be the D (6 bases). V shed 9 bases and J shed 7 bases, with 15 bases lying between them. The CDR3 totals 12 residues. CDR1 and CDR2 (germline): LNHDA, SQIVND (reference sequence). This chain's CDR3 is CASTGNGLEAFF. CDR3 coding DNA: TGTGCCAGCACAGGGAACGGCCTTGAAGCTTTCTTT.

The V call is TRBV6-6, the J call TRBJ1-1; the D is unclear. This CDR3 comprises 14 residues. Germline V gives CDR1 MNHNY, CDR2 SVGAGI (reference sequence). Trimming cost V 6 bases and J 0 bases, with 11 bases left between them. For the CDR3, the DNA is TGTGCCAGCAGCTCTTTGGTCATGAACACTGAAGCTTTCTTT. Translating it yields CASSSLVMNTEAFF.

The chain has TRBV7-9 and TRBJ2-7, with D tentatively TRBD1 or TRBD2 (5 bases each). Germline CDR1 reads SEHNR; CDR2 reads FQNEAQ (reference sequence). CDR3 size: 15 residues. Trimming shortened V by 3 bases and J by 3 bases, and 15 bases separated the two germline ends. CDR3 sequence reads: CASSLGPEVRYEQYF. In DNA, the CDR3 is TGTGCCAGCAGCTTGGGACCCGAGGTTCGCTACGAGCAGTACTTC.

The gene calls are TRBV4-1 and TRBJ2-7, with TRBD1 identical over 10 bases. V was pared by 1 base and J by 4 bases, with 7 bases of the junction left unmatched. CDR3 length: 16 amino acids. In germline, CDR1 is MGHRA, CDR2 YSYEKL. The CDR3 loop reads CASSQVEGTGVYEQYF. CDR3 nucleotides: TGCGCCAGCAGCCAAGTTGAAGGGACAGGGGTTTACGAGCAGTACTTC.

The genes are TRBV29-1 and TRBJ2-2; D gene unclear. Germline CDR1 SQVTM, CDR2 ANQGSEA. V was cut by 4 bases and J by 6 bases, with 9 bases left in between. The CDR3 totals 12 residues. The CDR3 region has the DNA TGCAGCGTTGTGGTGGTTCCCGGGGAGCTGTTTTTT. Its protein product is CSVVVVPGELFF.

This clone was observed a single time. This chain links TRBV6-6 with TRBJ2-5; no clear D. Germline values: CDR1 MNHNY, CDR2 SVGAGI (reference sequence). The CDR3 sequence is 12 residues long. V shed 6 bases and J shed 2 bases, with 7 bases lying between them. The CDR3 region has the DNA TGTGCCAGCAGGACAAGTCAAGAGACCCAGTACTTC. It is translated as CASRTSQETQYF.

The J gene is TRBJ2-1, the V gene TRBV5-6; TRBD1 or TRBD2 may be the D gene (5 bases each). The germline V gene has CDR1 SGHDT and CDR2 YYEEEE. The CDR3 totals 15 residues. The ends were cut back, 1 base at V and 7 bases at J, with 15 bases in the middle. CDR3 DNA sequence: TGTGCCAGCAGCTTGTTCCCAGGCGAGGGGAATGAGCAGTTCTTC. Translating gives CASSLFPGEGNEQFF.

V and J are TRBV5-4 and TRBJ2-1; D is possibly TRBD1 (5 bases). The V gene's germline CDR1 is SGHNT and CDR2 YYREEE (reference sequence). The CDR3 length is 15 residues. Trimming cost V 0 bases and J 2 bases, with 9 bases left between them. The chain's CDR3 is CASSLEQETYNEQFF. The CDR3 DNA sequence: TGTGCCAGCAGCTTGGAACAGGAAACCTACAATGAGCAGTTCTTC.

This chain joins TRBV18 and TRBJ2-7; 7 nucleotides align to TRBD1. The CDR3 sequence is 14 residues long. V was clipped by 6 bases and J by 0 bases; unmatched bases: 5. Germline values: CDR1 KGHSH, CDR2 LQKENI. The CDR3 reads CASSDRTSSYEQYF. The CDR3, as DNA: TGTGCCAGCTCGGACAGGACGAGCTCCTACGAGCAGTACTTC.

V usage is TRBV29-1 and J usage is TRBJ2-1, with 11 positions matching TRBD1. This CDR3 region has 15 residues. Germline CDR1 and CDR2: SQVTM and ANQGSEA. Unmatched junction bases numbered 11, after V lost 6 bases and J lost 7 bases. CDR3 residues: CSVERRDRGINEQFF. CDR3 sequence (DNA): TGCAGCGTCGAAAGGAGGGACAGGGGGATTAATGAGCAGTTCTTC.

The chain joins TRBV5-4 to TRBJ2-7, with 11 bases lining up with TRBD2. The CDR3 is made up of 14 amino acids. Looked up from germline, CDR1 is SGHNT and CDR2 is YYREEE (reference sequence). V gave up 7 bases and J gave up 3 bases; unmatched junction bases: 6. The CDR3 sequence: CASGTSGSIYEQYF. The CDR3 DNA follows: TGTGCCAGCGGAACTAGCGGGAGTATCTACGAGCAGTACTTC.

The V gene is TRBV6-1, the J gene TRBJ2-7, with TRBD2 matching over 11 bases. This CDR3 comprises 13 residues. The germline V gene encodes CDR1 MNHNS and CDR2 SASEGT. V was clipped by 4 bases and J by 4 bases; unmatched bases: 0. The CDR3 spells CASSGTSGYEQYF. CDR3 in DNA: TGTGCCAGCAGTGGGACTAGCGGGTACGAGCAGTACTTC.

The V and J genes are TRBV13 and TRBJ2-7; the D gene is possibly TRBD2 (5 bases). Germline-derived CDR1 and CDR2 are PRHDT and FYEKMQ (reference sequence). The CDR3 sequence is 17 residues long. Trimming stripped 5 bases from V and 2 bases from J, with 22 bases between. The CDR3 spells CASSPRRTSQVPYEQYF. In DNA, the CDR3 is TGTGCCAGCAGCCCCAGACGGACTTCCCAAGTCCCCTACGAGCAGTACTTC.

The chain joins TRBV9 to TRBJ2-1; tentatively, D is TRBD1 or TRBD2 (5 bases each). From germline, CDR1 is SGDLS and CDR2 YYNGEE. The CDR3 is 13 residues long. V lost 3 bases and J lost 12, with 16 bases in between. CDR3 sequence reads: CASSALRDRRQFF. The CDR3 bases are TGTGCCAGCAGCGCCCTAAGGGACCGCCGGCAGTTCTTC.

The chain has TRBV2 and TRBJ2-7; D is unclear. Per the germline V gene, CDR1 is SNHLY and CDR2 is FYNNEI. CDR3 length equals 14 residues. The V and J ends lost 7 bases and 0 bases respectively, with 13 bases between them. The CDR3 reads CASIGQASSYEQYF. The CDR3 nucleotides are TGTGCCAGCATCGGGCAGGCAAGCTCCTACGAGCAGTACTTC.

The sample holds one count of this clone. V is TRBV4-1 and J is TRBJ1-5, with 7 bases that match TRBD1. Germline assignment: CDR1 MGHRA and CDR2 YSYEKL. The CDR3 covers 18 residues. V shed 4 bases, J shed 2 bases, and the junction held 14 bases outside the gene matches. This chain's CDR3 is CASSPHYQGVEGNQPQHF. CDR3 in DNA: TGCGCCAGCAGCCCACACTATCAGGGGGTCGAGGGCAATCAGCCCCAGCATTTT.

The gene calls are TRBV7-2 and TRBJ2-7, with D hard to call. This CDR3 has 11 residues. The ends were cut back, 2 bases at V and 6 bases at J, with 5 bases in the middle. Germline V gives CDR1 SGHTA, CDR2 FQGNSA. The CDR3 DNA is TGTGCCAGCAGCTTATCTATCGAGCAGTACTTC. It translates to CASSLSIEQYF.

CDR3 DNA: TGTGCCAGCAGCTCCGATTTAGAGACCTTAATCGGTGGACTGTTTTTT. Its protein is CASSSDLETLIGGLFF. J is TRBJ2-2 and V is TRBV7-9; unclear D gene. Germline V CDR1 and CDR2: SEHNR, FQNEAQ (reference sequence). The CDR3 totals 16 residues. V was clipped by 4 bases and J by 14 bases, with 26 bases between them.

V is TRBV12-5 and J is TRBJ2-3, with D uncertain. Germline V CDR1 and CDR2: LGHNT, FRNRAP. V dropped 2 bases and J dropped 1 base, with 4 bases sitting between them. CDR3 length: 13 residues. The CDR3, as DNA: TGTGCTAGTGGTTTGACGGGCACAGATACGCAGTATTTT. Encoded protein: CASGLTGTDTQYF.

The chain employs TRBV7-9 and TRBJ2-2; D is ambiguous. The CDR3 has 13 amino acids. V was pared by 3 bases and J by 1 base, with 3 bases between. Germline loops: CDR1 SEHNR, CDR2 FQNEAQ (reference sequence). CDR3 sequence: CASSFLNTGELFF. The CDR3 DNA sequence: TGTGCCAGCAGCTTCTTGAACACCGGGGAGCTGTTTTTT.

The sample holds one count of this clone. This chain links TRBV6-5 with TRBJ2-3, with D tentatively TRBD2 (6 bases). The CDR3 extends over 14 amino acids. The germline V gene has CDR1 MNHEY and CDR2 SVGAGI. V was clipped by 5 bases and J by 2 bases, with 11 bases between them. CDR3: CASSREVPTDTQYF. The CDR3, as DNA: TGTGCCAGCAGTAGGGAGGTACCCACAGATACGCAGTATTTT.

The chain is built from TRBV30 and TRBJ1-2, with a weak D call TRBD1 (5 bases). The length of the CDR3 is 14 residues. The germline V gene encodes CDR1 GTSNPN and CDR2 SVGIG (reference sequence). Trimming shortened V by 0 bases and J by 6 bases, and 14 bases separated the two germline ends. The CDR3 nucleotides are TGTGCCTGGAGTGTCCCAGGGTCCCTGAATGGCTACACCTTC. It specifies CAWSVPGSLNGYTF.

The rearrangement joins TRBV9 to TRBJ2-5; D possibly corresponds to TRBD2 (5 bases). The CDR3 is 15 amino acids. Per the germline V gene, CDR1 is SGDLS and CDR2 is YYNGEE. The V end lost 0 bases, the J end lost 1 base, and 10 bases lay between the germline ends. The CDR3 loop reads CASSVEVSGQETQYF. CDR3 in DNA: TGTGCCAGCAGCGTAGAAGTGAGCGGCCAAGAGACCCAGTACTTC.

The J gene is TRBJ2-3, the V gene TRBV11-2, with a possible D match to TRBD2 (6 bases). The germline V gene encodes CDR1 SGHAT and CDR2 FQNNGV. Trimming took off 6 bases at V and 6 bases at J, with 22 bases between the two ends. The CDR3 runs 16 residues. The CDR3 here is CASRLTRRGSADTQYF. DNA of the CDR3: TGTGCCAGCAGACTCACCAGGCGGGGAAGTGCGGATACGCAGTATTTT.

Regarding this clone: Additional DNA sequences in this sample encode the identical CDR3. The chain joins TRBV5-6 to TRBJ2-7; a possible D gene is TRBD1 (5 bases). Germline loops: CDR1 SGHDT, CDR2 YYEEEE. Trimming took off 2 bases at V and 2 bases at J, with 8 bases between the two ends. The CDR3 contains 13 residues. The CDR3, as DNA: TGTGCCAGCAGCTTCGGACAAACCTACGAGCAGTACTTC. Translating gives CASSFGQTYEQYF.

The CDR3 sequence is CASSGLEAYEQYF. CDR3 nucleotides: TGCGCCAGCAGCGGTCTGGAAGCCTACGAGCAGTACTTC. The rearrangement joins TRBV5-1 to TRBJ2-7; unclear D gene. V lost 4 bases to trimming and J lost 2 bases, with 10 bases between them. CDR1 is SGHRS, CDR2 YFSETQ, per germline. CDR3 length: 13 amino acids.

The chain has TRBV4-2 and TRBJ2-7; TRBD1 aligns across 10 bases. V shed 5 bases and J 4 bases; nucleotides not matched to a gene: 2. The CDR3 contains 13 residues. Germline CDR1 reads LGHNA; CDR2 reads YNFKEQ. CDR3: CASSGGQGYEQYF. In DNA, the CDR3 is TGTGCCAGCAGCGGGGGACAGGGGTACGAGCAGTACTTC.